One and the same sample provided the 9 T cell receptor beta chains below, sequenced in a study of technical replicates of blood from several donors. Measured with immunoSEQ multiplex PCR; TCRdb has only the in-frame clones, and not every one. Of 65,000 to 90,000 clones detected, approximately 94% appear once; the ten largest clones hold under 0.5%. Source material: T cells isolated from PBMCs. These receptors originate from a human donor in good health.

V usage is TRBV27 and J usage is TRBJ2-1; no clear D. The germline V gene encodes CDR1 MNHEY and CDR2 SMNVEV (reference sequence). CDR3 size: 14 residues. V was pared by 1 base and J by 2 bases, with 6 bases between. CDR3 in DNA: TGTGCCAGCAGTTTATACAGCACCTACAATGAGCAGTTCTTC. This sequence encodes CASSLYSTYNEQFF.

The CDR3 DNA follows: TGTGCCAGTAGTATAGGCGGACTGAGGCAGAAAAACATTCAGTACTTC. As protein: CASSIGGLRQKNIQYF. V usage is TRBV19 and J usage is TRBJ2-4; possibly TRBD2 for D (5 bases). The CDR3 extends over 16 amino acids. V gave up 1 base and J gave up 4 bases, with 14 bases separating them. The germline V gene encodes CDR1 LNHDA and CDR2 SQIVND (reference sequence).

This clone occurred once. The rearrangement joins TRBV5-4 to TRBJ2-1; the match to TRBD2 covers 9 bases. Germline V gene data show CDR1 as SGHNT and CDR2 as YYREEE (reference sequence). With V trimmed by 2 bases and J by 8 bases, 11 bases remained unmatched. The CDR3 spans 16 residues. The CDR3 loop is CASSLLSGGRAYEQFF. DNA of the CDR3: TGTGCCAGCAGCTTACTTTCAGGCGGGAGGGCCTATGAGCAGTTCTTC.

The chain links TRBV27 to TRBJ2-3, with TRBD2 matching 9 bases. The V gene's germline CDR1 is MNHEY and CDR2 SMNVEV (reference sequence). CDR3 length: 16 residues. V was clipped by 7 bases and J by 8 bases; unmatched bases: 16. CDR3 region: CASTILSSGTFGTQYF. Here the CDR3 DNA reads TGTGCCAGCACAATCCTATCTAGCGGGACGTTTGGTACGCAGTATTTT.

This chain's CDR3 is CALQRGRAGTNEKLFF. The CDR3 nucleotides read TGTGCCCTACAGCGGGGCCGGGCGGGGACTAATGAAAAACTGTTTTTT. The V gene is TRBV2, the J gene TRBJ1-4; D possibly corresponds to TRBD1 (5 bases). The V gene lost 11 bases and the J gene lost 2 bases, with 21 bases spanning the gap. Germline CDR1 and CDR2: SNHLY and FYNNEI. The CDR3 sequence is 16 residues long.

The chain couples TRBV7-8 to TRBJ2-3, with D possibly TRBD2 on 5 matching bases. Germline lookup yields CDR1 SGHVS and CDR2 FQNEAQ. This CDR3 spans 15 amino acids. Trimming removed 5 bases at V and 7 bases at J, with 19 bases between. CDR3 region: CASSLGMGKEYTQYF. CDR3 coding DNA: TGTGCCAGCAGCCTCGGGATGGGTAAAGAATATACGCAGTATTTT. The complete variable domain, with remaining parts taken from reference TRBV7-8 and TRBJ2-3, reads GAGVSQSPRYKVAKRGQDVALRCDPISGHVSLFWYQQALGQGPEFLTYFQNEAQLDKSGLPSDRFFAERPEGSVSTLKIQRTQQEDSAVYLCASSLGMGKEYTQYFGPGTRLTVL.

This sequence joins TRBV19 and TRBJ2-7, with 10 bases that match TRBD2. The junction had 14 bases not matched to a gene; V was cut back by 5 bases and J by 4 bases. CDR3 size: 17 residues. Germline V CDR1 and CDR2: LNHDA, SQIVND (reference sequence). For the CDR3, the DNA is TGTGCCAGTAGTTACTTAGCGGGAGGTAGGGGCGGGTACGAGCAGTACTTC. Protein sequence: CASSYLAGGRGGYEQYF.

The chain joins TRBV30 to TRBJ2-2; TRBD2 matches at 12 bases. The CDR3 runs 15 residues. With 4 bases clipped from V and 6 bases from J, the junction kept 6 bases outside the gene matches. CDR1 is GTSNPN and CDR2 is SVGIG in the germline V gene (reference sequence). CDR3 sequence reads: CAWKNLAGGPGELFF. The CDR3 bases are TGTGCCTGGAAGAATCTAGCGGGAGGGCCCGGGGAGCTGTTTTTT.

The V gene is TRBV19, the J gene TRBJ2-7; D might be TRBD1 (5 bases). With 6 bases removed from V and 0 bases from J, the gap between germline ends came to 21 bases. CDR1 is LNHDA, CDR2 SQIVND, per germline (reference sequence). The CDR3 contains 17 residues. The CDR3 here is CASSRFTTVLLSYEQYF. For the CDR3, the DNA is TGTGCCAGTAGCCGATTTACGACAGTTCTCCTCTCCTACGAGCAGTACTTC.